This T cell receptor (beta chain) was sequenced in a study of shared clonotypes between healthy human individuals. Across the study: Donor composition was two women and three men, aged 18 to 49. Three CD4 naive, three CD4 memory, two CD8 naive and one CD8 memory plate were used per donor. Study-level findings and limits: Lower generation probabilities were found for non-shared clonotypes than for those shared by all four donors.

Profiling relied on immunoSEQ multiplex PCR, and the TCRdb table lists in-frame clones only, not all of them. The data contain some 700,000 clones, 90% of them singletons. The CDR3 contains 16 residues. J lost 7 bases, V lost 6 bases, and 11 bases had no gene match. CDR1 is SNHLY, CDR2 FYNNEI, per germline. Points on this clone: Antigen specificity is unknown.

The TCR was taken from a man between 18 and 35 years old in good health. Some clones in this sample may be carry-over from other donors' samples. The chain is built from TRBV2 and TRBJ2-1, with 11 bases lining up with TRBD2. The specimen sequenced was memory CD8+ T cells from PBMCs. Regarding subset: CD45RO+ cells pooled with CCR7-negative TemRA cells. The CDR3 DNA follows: TGTGCCAGCAGGGATTTAGCGGGAGGGCCTAAAAATGAGCAGTTCTTC. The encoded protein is CASRDLAGGPKNEQFF.